Detailed here is one T cell receptor (beta chain). This clonotype has at least ten counts. The antigen it binds to is not known. No qualities accompany the bases; no much larger clone lies one base away. The CDR3 runs 16 residues from the cysteine to the phenylalanine. The kept DNA is CDR3 alone, 48 bases in frame from the first base. Trimming takes 3 bases from V and 0 bases from J, and the germline ends sit 13 bases apart. Via the germline V gene, CDR1 is MGHDK and CDR2 SYGVNS. The record originates from a study of regulatory T cells in long-lasting Graves disease (dated by TCRdb to the early 2020s). Background for the entire study: In the newly diagnosed Graves' disease group, patients had been taking antithyroid drugs for less than 3 months. Persistent Graves' disease patients were compared with newly diagnosed Graves' disease patients by peripheral blood TCR sequencing and RNA sequencing. The study was registered as a clinical trial and conducted in China. A total of approximately 35 samples underwent TCR sequencing: about 13 from persistent and about 20 from newly diagnosed Graves' disease patients.

To prepare the library, multiplex PCR was applied. These reads were obtained on an Illumina HiSeq 4000. To build TCR beta libraries, CDR3 regions were amplified by Arm-PCR using iRepertoire HTBI primers. PCR products were gel purified before sequencing. In the authors' own workflow: Gene usage analysis of CDR3 amino acid clonotypes relied on the 60 or so TRBV and more than twelve TRBJ segments identified across samples. Filtered high-quality paired reads were merged into contigs using COPE and FqMerger. BLAST was used to align contigs to IMGT TRBV, TRBD and TRBJ reference genes, with CDR3 defined following IMGT. Highly expanded clones were defined as clonotypes with a frequency above 0.1%. Shannon entropy served as the measure of repertoire diversity, while the Gini coefficient captured V-J evenness. Public clonotypes were defined as clonotypes shared by more than one individual. TCRdb itself trimmed the public reads at Q25 with fastp, ran MiXCR and retained productive beta chains. When rows share a CDR3 protein, they turn into one entry using the most common DNA and genes. The authors' filters were not applied to this entry. The table for this sample lists approximately 540,000 distinct CDR3 sequences; around 13% of them were counted only once. The ten largest clones take up 8% to 10% of the sample.

The time point label here, explained by the study, means: newly diagnosed GD, antithyroid drugs for less than 3 months. RNA was extracted from PBMCs in TRIzol for both TCR sequencing and RNA sequencing. Graves' disease was diagnosed according to American Thyroid Association guidelines. The patients came from an endocrinology department in Xi'an, China. From each patient, approximately 9.9 milliliters of peripheral blood was collected into an EDTA anticoagulant tube. Ficoll Paque Plus density gradient separation was used to isolate PBMCs, and no additional T cell sorting was done. An Agilent 2100 Bioanalyzer and agarose gel were used to assess RNA quality, and a NanoDrop 2000 was used to measure RNA concentration. The research as a whole found: Sequencing and analysis were restricted to the TCR beta chain. The authors acknowledged the small sample size as a limitation that may reduce accuracy. TRBV28, TRBJ1-2 and TRBJ2-5 were preferentially used in persistent disease, while TRBV20-1 and TRBJ2-1 were favored in newly diagnosed disease. Compared with newly diagnosed patients, persistent Graves' disease patients had lower TCR Shannon entropy and fewer highly expanded clones, which suggests clonal expansion. Because the primary lesion, thyroid tissue, could not be accessed, the study looked at peripheral blood alone. Patients with persistent disease shared more public clonotypes (about 2,900) than newly diagnosed patients did (966).

A further study also used this sample, focusing on T cells in Graves' hyperthyroidism and ophthalmopathy. As described in the second report: Stable Graves' hyperthyroidism was defined as the absence of progression to ophthalmopathy over 18 months of follow-up. Hyperthyroidism patients were newly diagnosed, had a disease duration of under 2 months, and were aged 18 to 65 years. Exclusion was applied to patients with uncontrolled infections, other autoimmune diseases, pregnancy or lactation. Diagnoses relied on clinical symptoms, serum thyroxine and TRAb, thyroid ultrasound and orbital computed tomography. The first round of RT-PCR for the TCR CDR3 was performed with the HTBI primer set and the Qiagen OneStep RT-PCR kit. Most expanded thyroid clonotypes (frequency above 0.001) were also detected in blood, a finding suggesting that blood repertoires may reflect thyroid immune responses. A model built on a 13 V-J signature distinguished ophthalmopathy from stable hyperthyroidism, reaching around 87% sensitivity and 81.08% specificity in cross-validation and 80%/75% in testing. In validation, progression to ophthalmopathy was predicted by the model with 70% to 71% sensitivity and 72.22% specificity, a median of approximately 7.1 months before onset. A discovery cohort of about 95 patients, about 40 with Graves' ophthalmopathy and about 58 with stable Graves' hyperthyroidism, was used to find distinguishing TCR V-J signatures. An independent validation cohort of about 19 hyperthyroidism patients and approximately 17 patients who later progressed to ophthalmopathy tested prospective prediction of ophthalmopathy. The roughly 100 discovery patients were randomly split 7:3 into training and test sets. In addition, the study compared T-cell repertoires in thyroid tissue and in blood from several Graves' hyperthyroidism patients. After blood sampling, hyperthyroidism patients were treated with methimazole at a starting dose of 30 mg daily, and ophthalmopathy patients were treated with high-dose intravenous methylprednisolone. Libraries were constructed in a second round of multiplex PCR, after which size selection and purification were performed. Libraries were sequenced paired-end with 100 bp reads on an Illumina HiSeq2000. Raw data were processed with SOAPnuke, discarding reads with adapters, uncalled bases, mean Phred below 15, or no exact constant-primer or identifier match. High-quality paired reads were merged with COPE v1.2.5, and unique nucleotide sequences were defined as clonotypes. MiTCR v1.1 was used to align clonotypes to the IMGT TRBV, TRBD and TRBJ reference segments. The analysis was restricted to V-J combinations with a frequency above 0.0001, which together covered about 99% of the repertoires. The TCS score was defined as the ratio of F50 (clonal expansion) to E x V (chaos), calculated using BLOSUM62-based TCRdist between CDR3 peptides within each V-J. Welch's t-statistics and random forest reduced around 550 V-J features to 13, which were used in a naive Bayes classifier (R e1071). No statistical method was used to fix the sample size in advance, and group allocation was not hidden from the investigators. According to the paper, TCR Vbeta CDR3 sequencing was carried out on 135 peripheral blood samples, which came from some 41 ophthalmopathy, 75 to 80 hyperthyroidism and approximately 17 progressor patients.

This TCR derives from a woman aged 25 to 39 with Graves disease. Donor details come from another sample of the same person, matched by shared clones. The rearranged chain carries TRBV25-1 and TRBJ2-3; the D segment might be TRBD1 or TRBD2, since each matches 5 bases. This sample comprised peripheral blood mononuclear cells (PBMCs), obtained at new diagnosis, from a patient treated with antithyroid drugs. The CDR3 protein: CASSEAPGRSTDTQYF. The bases are TGTGCCAGCAGTGAGGCACCGGGACGGAGCACAGATACGCAGTATTTT.